One sample yielded the 22 T cell receptor beta chains listed below, sequenced in a study of CD8+ T cells in alopecia areata. Treatment denoted: oral pan-JAK inhibitor, 5-10 mg twice daily. Following extraction, RNA underwent reverse transcription to cDNA, which served as the sequencing template. Measured with immunoSEQ multiplex PCR; TCRdb has only the in-frame clones, and not every one. The table records approximately 110,000 clones, roughly three fifths of them present only once. This material consisted of CD8+ T cells sorted from blood, taken at week 24, from a patient treated with tofacitinib. These receptors originate from a human donor with alopecia areata.

This chain links TRBV29-1 with TRBJ1-2; D perhaps matches TRBD1 (5 bases). This CDR3 is 13 amino acids long. Trimming pared 0 bases from V and 4 bases from J, leaving 9 bases between. Germline V gene sequence: CDR1 SQVTM, CDR2 ANQGSEA. The CDR3 bases are TGCAGCGTTGAAGATACAGGAACCTATGGCTACACCTTC. Its translation: CSVEDTGTYGYTF.

This chain connects TRBV6-1 to TRBJ2-3; D is possibly TRBD2 (6 bases). V was shortened by 10 bases and J by 2 bases, with 16 bases between the two germline ends. Germline V gene data show CDR1 as MNHNS and CDR2 as SASEGT. The CDR3 is made up of 14 amino acids. The CDR3 region has the DNA TGTGCCACATCCGGGACTGGCGACACAGATACGCAGTATTTT. Protein: CATSGTGDTDTQYF.

The rearrangement links TRBV5-6 to TRBJ2-2; D unclear. Germline CDR1 and CDR2: SGHDT and YYEEEE. Trimming took off 1 base at V and 5 bases at J, with 15 bases between the two ends. This CDR3 contains 16 residues. In DNA, the CDR3 is TGTGCCAGCAGCTTGTTGGCAGAGGAACCTACCGGGGAGCTGTTTTTT. It translates to CASSLLAEEPTGELFF.

The V gene is TRBV7-3, the J gene TRBJ2-2; D unclear. Deletions cut 0 bases from V and 6 bases from J, with 5 bases between. This CDR3 contains 13 residues. CDR1 and CDR2 from the germline V gene are SGHTA and FQGTGA. CDR3 in DNA: TGTGCCAGCAGCTTAACCCGCGCCGGGGAGCTGTTTTTT. It is translated as CASSLTRAGELFF.

The rearrangement links TRBV27 to TRBJ2-7; 10 bases are shared with TRBD2. The CDR3 has 15 amino acids. Germline-derived CDR1 and CDR2 are MNHEY and SMNVEV (reference sequence). The junction had 6 bases not matched to a gene; V was cut back by 3 bases and J by 4 bases. Written as DNA, the CDR3 is TGTGCCAGCAGTTTCTCTAGCGGGGGACCTTACGAGCAGTACTTC. It is translated as CASSFSSGGPYEQYF.

This clone was seen more than once but under ten times. This rearrangement joins TRBV10-3 to TRBJ2-3; D possibly uses TRBD1 or TRBD2 (5 bases each). The CDR3 is 15 residues long. Germline lookup yields CDR1 ENHRY and CDR2 SYGVKD. V shed 3 bases and J shed 1 base, with 11 bases lying between them. CDR3 protein: CAISDVGTGTDTQYF. The CDR3 DNA reads TGTGCCATCAGTGACGTGGGGACGGGCACAGATACGCAGTATTTT.

This rearrangement joins TRBV6-5 to TRBJ2-5; D remains unclear. The V end was cut by 4 bases, the J end by 2 bases, with 8 bases between. The CDR3 is 13 residues long. CDR1 is MNHEY and CDR2 is SVGAGI in the germline V gene. CDR3: CASSSSTQETQYF. The CDR3 DNA sequence: TGTGCCAGCAGTTCTTCCACACAAGAGACCCAGTACTTC.

This clone was counted between two and nine times. This chain joins TRBV23-1 and TRBJ2-7, with D perhaps matching TRBD1 (6 bases). TRBV23-1 is an ORF, and what it does is uncertain. The CDR3 runs 12 residues. The V and J ends lost 3 bases and 7 bases respectively, with 10 bases between them. CDR3 sequence reads: CASSQTQGEQYF. CDR3 nucleotide sequence: TGCGCCAGCAGTCAGACCCAGGGGGAGCAGTACTTC.

This clone showed up just once. The gene calls are TRBV7-9 and TRBJ2-5, with 7 bases matching TRBD2. Losses at the gene ends were 7 bases for V and 2 bases for J; bases not matched to a gene: 4. The CDR3 consists of 13 residues. Germline V lookup: CDR1 SEHNR, CDR2 FQNEAQ (reference sequence). The CDR3 is CASTSGGQETQYF. The CDR3 DNA is TGTGCCAGCACCTCCGGGGGGCAAGAGACCCAGTACTTC. Full variable domain (missing parts from reference TRBV7-9 and TRBJ2-5): DTGVSQNPRHKITKRGQNVTFRCDPISEHNRLYWYRQTLGQGPEFLTYFQNEAQLEKSRLLSDRFSAERPKGSFSTLEIQRTEQGDSAMYLCASTSGGQETQYFGPGTRLLVL.

The rearrangement uses TRBV4-2 and TRBJ2-1; D call uncertain. V was trimmed by 4 bases and J by 3 bases, leaving 4 bases between them. The CDR3 length is 12 residues. From germline, CDR1 is LGHNA and CDR2 YNFKEQ. CDR3 nucleotides: TGTGCCAGCAGCCTTAGCTACAATGAGCAGTTCTTC. It encodes CASSLSYNEQFF.

The V call is TRBV7-9, the J call TRBJ1-2; TRBD1 matches at 9 bases. This CDR3 contains 15 residues. J lost 3 bases, V lost 3 bases, and 5 bases had no gene match. Germline loops: CDR1 SEHNR, CDR2 FQNEAQ (reference sequence). The CDR3 DNA reads as TGTGCCAGCAGCTTCCACAGGGGGCACGACTATGGCTACACCTTC. The encoded protein is CASSFHRGHDYGYTF.

This clone appeared once. The chain joins TRBV7-9 to TRBJ2-6; no firm D call. V gave up 5 bases and J gave up 2 bases, with 22 bases separating them. CDR3 length equals 19 residues. Per the germline V gene, CDR1 is SEHNR and CDR2 is FQNEAQ (reference sequence). CDR3 loop: CASSPGPSKGIPGANVLTF. The DNA for the CDR3 is TGTGCCAGCAGCCCCGGACCGTCTAAAGGAATACCTGGGGCCAACGTCCTGACTTTC.

This chain joins TRBV15 and TRBJ2-5, with D possibly called TRBD1 or TRBD2 (5 bases each). Trimming removed 5 bases at V and 4 bases at J, with 26 bases between. Germline V gives CDR1 LNHNV, CDR2 YYDKDF (reference sequence). The CDR3 is 18 residues long. The CDR3 DNA reads TGTGCCACCAGCGGATGGGACGAGGCGGCTCCCGAAGGAGAGACCCAGTACTTC. Translating gives CATSGWDEAAPEGETQYF.

The chain links TRBV5-1 to TRBJ2-7; D may be TRBD1 (6 bases). CDR3 size: 12 residues. Trimming cost V 2 bases and J 6 bases, with 9 bases left between them. Germline V gene lookup returns CDR1 SGHRS and CDR2 YFSETQ. This CDR3 reads CASSFWGREQYF. CDR3 DNA sequence: TGCGCCAGCAGCTTTTGGGGGCGCGAGCAGTACTTC.

This clone occurred a few times. The chain combines TRBV9 with TRBJ1-1, with no clear D. CDR1 SGDLS and CDR2 YYNGEE come from the germline V gene. The CDR3 has 13 residues. V lost 4 bases to trimming and J lost 8 bases, with 15 bases between them. The CDR3 here is CASSKWTAGEAFF. The CDR3 DNA reads TGTGCCAGCAGCAAATGGACGGCGGGCGAAGCTTTCTTT.

The table lists this clone with a few counts. V gene TRBV11-2 combines with J gene TRBJ2-5; unclear D gene. V lost 3 bases and J lost 2, with 4 bases in between. The CDR3 totals 12 residues. Germline values: CDR1 SGHAT, CDR2 FQNNGV. The CDR3 DNA reads TGTGCCAGCAGCTTTATGCAAGAGACCCAGTACTTC. It specifies CASSFMQETQYF.

V is TRBV6-6 and J is TRBJ1-6, with D hard to call. The CDR3 contains 12 residues. From germline, CDR1 is MNHNY and CDR2 SVGAGI (reference sequence). With 6 bases removed from V and 6 bases from J, the gap between germline ends came to 6 bases. CDR3 DNA sequence: TGTGCCAGCAGGACGATTAATTCACCCCTCCACTTT. This encodes CASRTINSPLHF.

This chain links TRBV7-6 with TRBJ2-1; 7 bases map to TRBD2. The CDR3 sequence is 16 residues long. Germline trimming cut 5 bases from V and 1 base from J; bases unmatched to any gene: 8. Germline CDR1 SGHVS, CDR2 FNYEAQ. The CDR3 here is CASSPVVGGSYNEQFF. CDR3 DNA: TGTGCCAGCAGCCCGGTTGTCGGGGGGTCCTACAATGAGCAGTTCTTC.

This chain uses TRBV7-8 with TRBJ2-5; 13 nucleotides match TRBD2. The ends lost 5 bases at V and 5 bases at J; junction bases unmatched: 8. The CDR3 has 16 amino acids. Germline V gene lookup returns CDR1 SGHVS and CDR2 FQNEAQ. CDR3 DNA: TGTGCCAGCAGCACCGGACTAGCGGGGGTTCCGGAGACCCAGTACTTC. It codes for CASSTGLAGVPETQYF. Using reference TRBV7-8 and TRBJ2-5 for the parts outside the CDR3, the full variable domain is GAGVSQSPRYKVAKRGQDVALRCDPISGHVSLFWYQQALGQGPEFLTYFQNEAQLDKSGLPSDRFFAERPEGSVSTLKIQRTQQEDSAVYLCASSTGLAGVPETQYFGPGTRLLVL.

The V gene is TRBV5-1, the J gene TRBJ2-7, with D possibly TRBD1 on 6 matching bases. The ends were cut back, 4 bases at V and 1 base at J, with 15 bases in the middle. This CDR3 is built from 15 residues. Germline lookup yields CDR1 SGHRS and CDR2 YFSETQ. The CDR3 here is CASSQQGIASYEQYF. In DNA, the CDR3 is TGCGCCAGCAGCCAACAGGGTATAGCGTCCTACGAGCAGTACTTC.

This clone has a single count. This specimen includes other DNA sequences encoding the same CDR3. CDR3: CASSYGATEAFF. CDR3 DNA sequence: TGTGCCAGCAGTTATGGTGCCACTGAAGCTTTCTTT. V is TRBV6-6 and J is TRBJ1-1; D gene ambiguous. The CDR3 runs 12 residues. Looked up from germline, CDR1 is MNHNY and CDR2 is SVGAGI (reference sequence). V was clipped by 3 bases and J by 4 bases, with 6 bases between them.

The chain links TRBV2 to TRBJ2-2; 10 positions agree with TRBD2. The CDR3 is 14 residues long. J lost 4 bases, V lost 6 bases, and 2 bases had no gene match. Per germline, CDR1 SNHLY and CDR2 FYNNEI. The DNA for the CDR3 is TGTGCCAGCAGGGGGACTAGCGTCACCGGGGAGCTGTTTTTT. This encodes CASRGTSVTGELFF. The variable domain in full, with the rest retrieved from reference TRBV2 and TRBJ2-2, is EPEVTQTPSHQVTQMGQEVILRCVPISNHLYFYWYRQILGQKVEFLVSFYNNEISEKSEIFDDQFSVERPDGSNFTLKIRSTKLEDSAMYFCASRGTSVTGELFFGEGSRLTVL.